Here is one TCR beta chain with its context. Its antigen remains unknown. Assay: immunoSEQ multiplex PCR; the TCRdb copy retains only in-frame clones and omits some. Of under 35,000 clones listed, more than 60% are singletons. These data are taken from a study of STAT3 mutations in large granular lymphocyte leukemia. In the study overall: Among longitudinally sequenced T-LGLL patients, roughly half had canonical activating STAT3 mutations detected.

General study findings and limits: Variable sampling intervals and differing treatment regimens complicated linking therapy response to TCR clonal burden changes. In T-cell large granular lymphocyte leukemia, about half of patients showed multiple immunodominant subclonotypes. In several patients, dominant TCR clone burden exceeded STAT3 mutant burden. After therapy, about 35% of the 18 patients switched clonotypes, all new clones STAT3 wild type.

Trimming removed 4 bases from V and 3 bases from J; junction bases left unmatched: 4. CDR1 is SGHTA and CDR2 is FQGTGA in the germline V gene. The CDR3 covers 14 residues. The receptor's source is a woman between 50 and 59 years old with T-cell large granular lymphocyte leukemia. Some clones in this sample may be carry-over from other donors' samples. J is TRBJ2-7 and V is TRBV7-3; 9 bases are shared with TRBD1. The sequencing sample was made of peripheral blood mononuclear cells. The CDR3 reads CASSSRDRVYEQYF. In DNA form, the CDR3 reads TGTGCCAGCAGCTCCCGGGACAGGGTCTACGAGCAGTACTTC.